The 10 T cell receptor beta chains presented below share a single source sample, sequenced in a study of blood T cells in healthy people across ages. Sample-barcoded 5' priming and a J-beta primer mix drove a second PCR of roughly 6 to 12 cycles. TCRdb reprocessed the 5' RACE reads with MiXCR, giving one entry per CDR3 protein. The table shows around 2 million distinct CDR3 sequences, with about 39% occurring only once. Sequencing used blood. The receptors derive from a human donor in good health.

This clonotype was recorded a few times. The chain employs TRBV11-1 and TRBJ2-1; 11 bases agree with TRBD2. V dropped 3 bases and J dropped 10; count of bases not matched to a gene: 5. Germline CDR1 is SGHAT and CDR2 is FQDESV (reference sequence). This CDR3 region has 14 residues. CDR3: CASSFPGLAAEQFF. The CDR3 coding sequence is TGTGCCAGCAGCTTCCCGGGACTAGCGGCAGAGCAGTTCTTC.

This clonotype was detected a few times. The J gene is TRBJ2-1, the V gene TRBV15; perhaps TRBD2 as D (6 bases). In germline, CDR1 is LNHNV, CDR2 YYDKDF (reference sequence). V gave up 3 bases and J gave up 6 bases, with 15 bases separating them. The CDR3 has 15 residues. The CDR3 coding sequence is TGTGCCACCAGCAGCTTGGGGGGTCCGGTCAATGAGCAGTTCTTC. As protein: CATSSLGGPVNEQFF. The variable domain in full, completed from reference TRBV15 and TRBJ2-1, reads DAMVIQNPRYQVTQFGKPVTLSCSQTLNHNVMYWYQQKSSQAPKLLFHYYDKDFNNEADTPDNFQSRRPNTSFCFLDIRSPGLGDTAMYLCATSSLGGPVNEQFFGPGTRLTVL.

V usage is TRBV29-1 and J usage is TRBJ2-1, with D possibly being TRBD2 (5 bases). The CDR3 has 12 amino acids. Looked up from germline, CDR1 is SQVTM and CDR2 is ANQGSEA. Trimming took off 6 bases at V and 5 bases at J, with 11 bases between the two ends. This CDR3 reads CSVMPGDNEQFF. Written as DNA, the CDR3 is TGCAGCGTCATGCCCGGGGACAATGAGCAGTTCTTC.

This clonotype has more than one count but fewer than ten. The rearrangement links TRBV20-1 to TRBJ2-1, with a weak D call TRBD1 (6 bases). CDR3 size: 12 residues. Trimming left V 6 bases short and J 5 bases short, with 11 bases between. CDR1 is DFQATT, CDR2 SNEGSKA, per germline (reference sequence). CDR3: CSARRDNNEQFF. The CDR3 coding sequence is TGCAGTGCAAGACGGGACAACAATGAGCAGTTCTTC.

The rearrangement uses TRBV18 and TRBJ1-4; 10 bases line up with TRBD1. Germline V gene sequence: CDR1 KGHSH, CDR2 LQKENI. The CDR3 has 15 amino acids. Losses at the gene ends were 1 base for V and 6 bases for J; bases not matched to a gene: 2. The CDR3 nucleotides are TGTGCCAGCTCACCACAGGGGACAGGGGATGAAAAACTGTTTTTT. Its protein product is CASSPQGTGDEKLFF.

The CDR3 sequence: CASSEQGFGNQPQHF. Written as DNA, the CDR3 is TGTGCCAGCAGCGAACAGGGGTTCGGGAATCAGCCCCAGCATTTT. This chain joins TRBV27 and TRBJ1-5, with 7 bases fitting TRBD1. This CDR3 is 15 amino acids long. Per the germline V gene, CDR1 is MNHEY and CDR2 is SMNVEV (reference sequence). V gave up 6 bases and J gave up 4 bases; unmatched junction bases: 9.

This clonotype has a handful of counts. This CDR3 reads CASSSRPTGGTEAFF. In DNA form, the CDR3 reads TGTGCCAGCAGTTCGCGACCTACAGGGGGGACTGAAGCTTTCTTT. The gene calls are TRBV6-2 or TRBV6-3 and TRBJ1-1; 8 positions agree with TRBD1. The CDR3 totals 15 residues. J lost 5 bases, V lost 4 bases, and 9 bases had no gene match. Germline V lookup: CDR1 MNHEY, CDR2 SVGEGT.

Here the CDR3 reads CASSYRLTDTQYF. In DNA, the CDR3 is TGTGCCAGCAGCTATCGGCTCACAGATACGCAGTATTTT. The chain is built from TRBV5-6 and TRBJ2-3; D not certain. V was pared by 3 bases and J by 2 bases, with 7 bases between. Germline CDR1 is SGHDT and CDR2 is YYEEEE. This CDR3 comprises 13 residues.

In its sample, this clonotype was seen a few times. The CDR3, as DNA: TGTGCCAGCAGCCTCCCGACAGGGAGTTCCGAGCAGTACTTC. Translation: CASSLPTGSSEQYF. This chain connects TRBV7-2 to TRBJ2-5; 7 nucleotides line up with TRBD1. The end of the DNA is better explained by TRBJ2-7, so the J call may be wrong. CDR1 is SGHTA and CDR2 is FQGNSA in the germline V gene. The CDR3 totals 14 residues.

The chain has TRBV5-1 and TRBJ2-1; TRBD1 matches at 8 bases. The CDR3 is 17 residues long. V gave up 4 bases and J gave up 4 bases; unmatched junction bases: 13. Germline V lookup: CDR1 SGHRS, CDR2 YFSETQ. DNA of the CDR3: TGCGCCAGCAGCCTCAGCTCCGGGACAGGCACATACAATGAGCAGTTCTTC. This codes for CASSLSSGTGTYNEQFF.